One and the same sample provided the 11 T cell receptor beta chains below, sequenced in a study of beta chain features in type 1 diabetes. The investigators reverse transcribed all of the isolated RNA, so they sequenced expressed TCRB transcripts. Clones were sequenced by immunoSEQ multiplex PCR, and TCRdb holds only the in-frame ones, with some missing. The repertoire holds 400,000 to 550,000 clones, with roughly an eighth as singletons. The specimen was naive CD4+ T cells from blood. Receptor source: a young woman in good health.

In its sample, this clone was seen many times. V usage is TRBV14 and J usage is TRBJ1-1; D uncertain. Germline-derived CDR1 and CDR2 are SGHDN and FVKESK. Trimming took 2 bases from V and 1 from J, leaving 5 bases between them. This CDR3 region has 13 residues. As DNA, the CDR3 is TGTGCCAGCAGCCAAACCCGGAACACTGAAGCTTTCTTT. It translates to CASSQTRNTEAFF.

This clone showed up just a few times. The CDR3 is CASSPYMRDNEQFF. The CDR3 DNA follows: TGTGCCAGCAGCCCCTATATGCGGGATAATGAGCAGTTCTTC. This sequence joins TRBV7-2 and TRBJ2-1; a possible D gene is TRBD2 (6 bases). V was clipped by 5 bases and J by 7 bases, with 15 bases between them. Germline V gene sequence: CDR1 SGHTA, CDR2 FQGNSA. The CDR3 runs 14 residues.

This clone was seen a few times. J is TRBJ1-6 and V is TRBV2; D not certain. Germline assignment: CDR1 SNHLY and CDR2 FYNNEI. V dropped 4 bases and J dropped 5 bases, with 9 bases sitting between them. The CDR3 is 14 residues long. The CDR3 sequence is CASSGGLHNSPLHF. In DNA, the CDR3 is TGTGCCAGCAGTGGCGGGCTGCATAATTCACCCCTCCACTTT.

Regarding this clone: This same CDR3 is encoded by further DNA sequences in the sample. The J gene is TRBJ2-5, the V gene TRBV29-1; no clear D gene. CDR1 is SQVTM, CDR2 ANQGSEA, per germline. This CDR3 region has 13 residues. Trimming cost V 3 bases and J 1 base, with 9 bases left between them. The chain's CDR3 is CSVEGQRQETQYF. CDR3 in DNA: TGCAGCGTTGAGGGCCAACGCCAAGAGACCCAGTACTTC.

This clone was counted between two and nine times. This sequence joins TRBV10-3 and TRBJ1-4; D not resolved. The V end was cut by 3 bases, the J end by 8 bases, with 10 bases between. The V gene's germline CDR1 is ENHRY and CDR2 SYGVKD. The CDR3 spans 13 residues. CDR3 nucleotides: TGTGCCATCAGTGACTCCCTCGGGGAAAAACTGTTTTTT. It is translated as CAISDSLGEKLFF.

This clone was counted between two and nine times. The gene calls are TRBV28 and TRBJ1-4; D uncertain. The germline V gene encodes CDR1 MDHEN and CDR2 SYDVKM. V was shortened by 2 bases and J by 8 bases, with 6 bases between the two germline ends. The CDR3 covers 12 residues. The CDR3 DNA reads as TGTGCCAGCAGTTTAAAAGGCGAAAAACTGTTTTTT. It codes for CASSLKGEKLFF. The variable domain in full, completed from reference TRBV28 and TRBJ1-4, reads DVKVTQSSRYLVKRTGEKVFLECVQDMDHENMFWYRQDPGLGLRLIYFSYDVKMKEKGDIPEGYSVSREKKERFSLILESASTNQTSMYLCASSLKGEKLFFGSGTQLSVL.

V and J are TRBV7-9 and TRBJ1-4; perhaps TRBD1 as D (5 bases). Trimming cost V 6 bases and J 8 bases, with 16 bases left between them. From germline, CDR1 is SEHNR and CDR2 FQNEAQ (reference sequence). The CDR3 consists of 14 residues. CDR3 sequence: CASRSGANGEKLFF. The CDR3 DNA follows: TGTGCCAGCAGGTCCGGGGCGAATGGCGAAAAACTGTTTTTT.

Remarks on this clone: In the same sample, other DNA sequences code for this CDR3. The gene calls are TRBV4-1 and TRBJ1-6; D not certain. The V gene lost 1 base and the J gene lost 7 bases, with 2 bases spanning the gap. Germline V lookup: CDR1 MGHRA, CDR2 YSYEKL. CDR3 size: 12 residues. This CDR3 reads CASSQANSPLHF. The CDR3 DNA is TGCGCCAGCAGCCAAGCAAATTCACCCCTCCACTTT.

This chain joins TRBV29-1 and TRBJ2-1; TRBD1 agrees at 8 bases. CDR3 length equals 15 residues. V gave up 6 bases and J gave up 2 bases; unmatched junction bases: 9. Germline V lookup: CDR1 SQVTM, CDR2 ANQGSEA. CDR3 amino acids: CSVAKTGGTYNEQFF. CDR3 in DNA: TGCAGCGTAGCGAAAACAGGGGGGACCTACAATGAGCAGTTCTTC.

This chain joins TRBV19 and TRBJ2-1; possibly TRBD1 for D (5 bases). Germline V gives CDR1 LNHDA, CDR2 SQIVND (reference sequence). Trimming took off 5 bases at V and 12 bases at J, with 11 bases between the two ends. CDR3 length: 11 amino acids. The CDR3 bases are TGTGCCAGTAGTCCAGGGTTAGGGCAGTTCTTC. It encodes CASSPGLGQFF.

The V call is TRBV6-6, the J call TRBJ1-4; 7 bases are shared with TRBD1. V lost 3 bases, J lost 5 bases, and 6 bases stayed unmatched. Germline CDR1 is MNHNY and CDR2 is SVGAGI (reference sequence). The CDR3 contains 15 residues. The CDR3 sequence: CASSYLGTVNEKLFF. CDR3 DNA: TGTGCCAGCAGTTATCTCGGGACAGTCAATGAAAAACTGTTTTTT.